The T cell receptor (beta chain) under discussion was sequenced for a study of regulatory dendritic cells for organ transplantation. Produced via immunoSEQ multiplex PCR; TCRdb's table is partial and in-frame only. This table holds over 8,500 clones, roughly 70% found once. Germline values: CDR1 PRHDT, CDR2 FYEKMQ (reference sequence). CDR3 length: 14 residues. The gene calls are TRBV13 and TRBJ2-5; D is unresolved. The J call is in doubt because the DNA end fits TRBJ2-7 better. The clonotype originates from a human donor in good health. Sequencing used memory CD8+ T cells from blood. This sample's subset: CD45RO+ memory T cells. The CDR3 spells CASSLFTFSYEQYF. The CDR3, as DNA: TGTGCCAGCAGCTTATTTACCTTCTCCTACGAGCAGTACTTC.